This TCR beta chain is from a study of vaccination and CD4 T cells after COVID-19. Treatment of the sample: approximately 10-day PBMC culture with coronavirus spike peptide pools or control peptides (ViraFEST assay). One should note that the unexposed donor's CD4+ T cells were collected before the COVID-19 pandemic (2011-2018). IL-2 (around 10 IU/ml) and peptide pools (around 9.6 ug/ml) were added to cultures of 1.5 million to 2 million PBMCs per well. In the case of this clonotype: Its antigen remains unknown.

The Oncomine TCR Beta short-read assay was what sequenced the DNA obtained from cultured CD4+ T cells. Genomic DNA from cultured CD4+ T cells was extracted. TCRdb called the PCR reads again in MiXCR, with one record for every CDR3 protein. The repertoire holds about 11,000 distinct CDR3 sequences, with approximately 37% as singletons. Sequencing was carried out using CD4+ T cells from blood, cultured in vitro. The clonotype was recovered from a human donor in good health.

CDR3 loop: CASSNLEGPNEQFF. CDR3 in DNA: TGTGCCAGCAGTAACCTGGAGGGTCCCAATGAGCAGTTCTTC. This rearrangement joins TRBV28 to TRBJ2-1, with TRBD2 as a possible D gene (6 bases). Germline V gene lookup returns CDR1 MDHEN and CDR2 SYDVKM. The CDR3 has 14 residues. Trimming took 5 bases from V and 6 from J, leaving 14 bases between them.